This entry lists 9 T cell receptor beta chains sequenced from one sample in a study of control samples from healthy donors and cancer patients. Sequenced by immunoSEQ multiplex PCR; TCRdb stores in-frame clones only, minus some. Altogether some 120,000 clones are present, approximately 90% being singletons, with the ten largest covering approximately 2.3%. The source material was blood. Receptor source: a woman aged 65 to 85 in good health.

This clone was seen a few times. The V and J genes are TRBV4-1 and TRBJ1-1; D remains ambiguous. CDR1 MGHRA and CDR2 YSYEKL come from the germline V gene. The CDR3 is 14 amino acids. Trimming removed 4 bases at V and 3 bases at J, with 12 bases between. CDR3 sequence (DNA): TGCGCCAGCAGCCCCCTCTCCATCTACACTGAAGCTTTCTTT. It encodes CASSPLSIYTEAFF.

The V gene is TRBV21-1, the J gene TRBJ2-1; TRBD2 is taken as the D call from the table, unchecked against the DNA. TRBV21-1 is termed a pseudogene. The CDR3 runs to 17 residues. As DNA, the CDR3 is TGTGCCAGCAGCAAAGGCGGTGGGTCAAGCTCCTACAATGAGCAGTTCTTC. Translation: CASSKGGGSSSYNEQFF.

The genes are TRBV9 and TRBJ2-7, with 9 bases identical to TRBD1. Germline values: CDR1 SGDLS, CDR2 YYNGEE. CDR3 length: 15 residues. The J segment lost 6 bases and the V segment lost 3 bases, leaving 10 bases of the junction unmatched. This CDR3 is CASSALGQGKREQYF. The CDR3 bases are TGTGCCAGCAGCGCACTAGGACAGGGGAAGCGCGAGCAGTACTTC.

The chain combines TRBV11-2 with TRBJ1-1; D remains ambiguous. Germline V gene lookup returns CDR1 SGHAT and CDR2 FQNNGV. The length of the CDR3 is 13 residues. V was clipped by 5 bases and J by 4 bases, with 11 bases between them. This CDR3 is CASSKAVSTEAFF. The CDR3 DNA reads as TGTGCCAGCAGCAAGGCAGTCAGCACTGAAGCTTTCTTT.

V is TRBV5-6 and J is TRBJ1-2; TRBD1 agrees at 10 bases. Per germline, CDR1 SGHDT and CDR2 YYEEEE. The trim removed 4 bases at V and 4 bases at J, leaving 16 bases unmatched. The CDR3 is 18 amino acids. In DNA form, the CDR3 reads TGTGCCAGCAGCACAACGGGTGGGACAGGGGCCCTGATCTATGGCTACACCTTC. This translates into CASSTTGGTGALIYGYTF.

The V and J genes are TRBV5-1 and TRBJ2-1, with TRBD2 identical over 7 bases. Germline V CDR1 and CDR2: SGHRS, YFSETQ. The CDR3 consists of 16 residues. V was pared by 4 bases and J by 9 bases, with 16 bases of the junction left unmatched. The CDR3 DNA follows: TGCGCCAGCAGCCCGGTGGCTAGCGGTTCCGGGGGTGAGCAGTTCTTC. This codes for CASSPVASGSGGEQFF.

This chain joins TRBV7-2 and TRBJ2-5; no clear D gene. There are 13 residues in the CDR3. The ends were cut back, 2 bases at V and 0 bases at J, with 4 bases in the middle. Germline loops: CDR1 SGHTA, CDR2 FQGNSA. In DNA, the CDR3 is TGTGCCAGCAGCTTACAGTACCAAGAGACCCAGTACTTC. Translating gives CASSLQYQETQYF.

The chain has TRBV5-3 and TRBJ1-6; no firm D call. TRBV5-3 is an ORF for which the function is uncertain. CDR3 length: 14 residues. Trimming removed 5 bases from V and 9 bases from J, with 15 bases in between. The CDR3 nucleotides are TGTGCCAGAAGTAGTGCGGGCTGGGGTTCACCCCTCCACTTT. The encoded protein is CARSSAGWGSPLHF.

The chain employs TRBV10-3 and TRBJ1-4, with TRBD1 identical over 10 bases. CDR1 and CDR2 (germline): ENHRY, SYGVKD. CDR3 length: 18 amino acids. With V trimmed by 6 bases and J by 4 bases, 14 bases remained unmatched. This chain's CDR3 is CAISPTMTGGLGNEKLFF. CDR3 in DNA: TGTGCCATCAGCCCCACCATGACAGGGGGCTTAGGTAATGAAAAACTGTTTTTT.